This passage covers 6 T cell receptor beta chains from one sample sequenced in a study of blood T cells in healthy people across ages. Primed by a sample-barcoded 5' primer and a J-beta primer mix, a second PCR proceeded for about 6 to 11 cycles. TCRdb re-analysed the 5' RACE reads in MiXCR, keeping a single row per CDR3 protein. The top ten hold 13% of the sample, which has approximately 940,000 distinct CDR3 sequences, about 48% seen once. Sequencing used blood. The receptors were sampled from a man between 25 and 39 years old in good health.

The V and J genes are TRBV5-1 and TRBJ2-3; 8 nucleotides line up with TRBD2. CDR3 length equals 18 residues. CDR1 and CDR2 from the germline V gene are SGHRS and YFSETQ. The ends lost 5 bases at V and 2 bases at J; junction bases unmatched: 16. The CDR3 bases are TGCGCCAGCAGTTCGGGAGCGGGAGCCCTGATCCCCACAGATACGCAGTATTTT. It encodes CASSSGAGALIPTDTQYF.

The chain combines TRBV5-1 with TRBJ2-3; TRBD1 is a possible D gene (5 bases). The CDR3 extends over 15 amino acids. V was pared by 3 bases and J by 2 bases, with 13 bases between. Germline CDR1 reads SGHRS; CDR2 reads YFSETQ. The CDR3 DNA sequence: TGCGCCAGCAGCTCGGACATGCTATACACAGATACGCAGTATTTT. Its protein product is CASSSDMLYTDTQYF. Full variable domain (rest looked up from reference TRBV5-1 and TRBJ2-3): KAGVTQTPRYLIKTRGQQVTLSCSPISGHRSVSWYQQTPGQGLQFLFEYFSETQRNKGNFPGRFSGRQFSNSRSEMNVSTLELGDSALYLCASSSDMLYTDTQYFGPGTRLTVL.

V is TRBV20-1 and J is TRBJ1-5; the match to TRBD1 covers 7 bases. The V gene's germline CDR1 is DFQATT and CDR2 SNEGSKA (reference sequence). The CDR3 consists of 14 residues. V gave up 6 bases and J gave up 2 bases; unmatched junction bases: 7. The CDR3 DNA is TGCAGTGCCTATACCGGGACAGGCAATCAGCCCCAGCATTTT. It yields the protein CSAYTGTGNQPQHF.

The rearrangement uses TRBV28 and TRBJ1-2; D is undetermined. From germline, CDR1 is MDHEN and CDR2 SYDVKM. CDR3 length: 13 amino acids. V was pared by 7 bases and J by 3 bases, with 12 bases between. The CDR3 here is CASIDRLHYGYTF. The CDR3 nucleotides read TGTGCCAGCATCGACCGACTACACTATGGCTACACCTTC.

This clonotype was recorded only once. The genes are TRBV27 and TRBJ1-1; D might be TRBD1 (5 bases). The CDR3 loop spans 13 amino acids. The germline CDR1 and CDR2 sequences are MNHEY and SMNVEV (reference sequence). Deletions cut 8 bases from V and 5 bases from J, with 15 bases between. The CDR3 spells CASAGGIRTEAFF. CDR3 sequence (DNA): TGTGCCAGCGCCGGGGGGATACGGACTGAAGCTTTCTTT.

This clonotype was observed once. This chain connects TRBV30 to TRBJ2-5; tentatively, D is TRBD1 or TRBD2 (5 bases each). The V end was cut by 4 bases, the J end by 3 bases, with 12 bases between. Germline assignment: CDR1 GTSNPN and CDR2 SVGIG (reference sequence). The CDR3 sequence is 13 residues long. CDR3 DNA: TGTGCCTGGAATCGGGGCGATAAAGAGACCCAGTACTTC. Translating gives CAWNRGDKETQYF.